What follows are 16 T cell receptor beta chains derived from one specimen sequenced in a study of shared clonotypes between healthy human individuals. Terminally differentiated effector memory CD45RA+ cells were excluded by CCR7 positive selection of CD45RO-negative cells. Measured with immunoSEQ multiplex PCR; TCRdb has only the in-frame clones, and not every one. In the table there are hundreds of thousands of clones, approximately 96% of which are singletons. Specimen: naive CD8+ T cells sorted from blood. The receptors were sampled from a woman under 40 in good health.

The CDR3 region is CASRGVERFF. CDR3 nucleotides: TGTGCCAGCAGAGGGGTGGAACGGTTCTTC. The chain carries TRBV28 and TRBJ2-1; a possible D gene is TRBD1 (5 bases). The CDR3 spans 10 residues. V lost 6 bases, J lost 15 bases, and 12 bases lay in between. Germline lookup yields CDR1 MDHEN and CDR2 SYDVKM. Drawing the rest from reference TRBV28 and TRBJ2-1, the complete variable domain is DVKVTQSSRYLVKRTGEKVFLECVQDMDHENMFWYRQDPGLGLRLIYFSYDVKMKEKGDIPEGYSVSREKKERFSLILESASTNQTSMYLCASRGVERFFGPGTRLTVL.

The chain couples TRBV9 to TRBJ2-2; D remains ambiguous. Germline V gives CDR1 SGDLS, CDR2 YYNGEE. The ends were cut back, 7 bases at V and 7 bases at J, with 11 bases in the middle. The CDR3 spans 12 residues. CDR3 protein: CASLGMNGELFF. In DNA, the CDR3 is TGTGCCAGCCTTGGGATGAACGGGGAGCTGTTTTTT.

The chain employs TRBV6-6 and TRBJ2-7, with D perhaps being TRBD1 or TRBD2 (5 bases each). This CDR3 spans 13 amino acids. In germline, CDR1 is MNHNY, CDR2 SVGAGI (reference sequence). Trimming left V 10 bases short and J 3 bases short, with 16 bases between. CDR3 protein: CATRGGPLYEQYF. Here the CDR3 DNA reads TGTGCCACTCGTGGGGGTCCCCTCTACGAGCAGTACTTC.

The J gene is TRBJ2-2, the V gene TRBV6-1, with D tentatively TRBD1 (5 bases). CDR3 length: 14 residues. Germline V gene data show CDR1 as MNHNS and CDR2 as SASEGT. The V and J ends lost 4 bases and 4 bases respectively, with 10 bases between them. CDR3 in DNA: TGTGCCAGCAGTGTCATTAGGGGCACCGGGGAGCTGTTTTTT. Its translation is CASSVIRGTGELFF.

The chain carries TRBV28 and TRBJ1-2, with a weak D call TRBD1 (5 bases). V was pared by 6 bases and J by 4 bases, with 12 bases between. Germline V CDR1 and CDR2: MDHEN, SYDVKM. The length of the CDR3 is 13 residues. The CDR3 DNA sequence: TGTGCCAGCAGCACCAGGACACTCTATGGCTACACCTTC. Its protein product is CASSTRTLYGYTF.

In the case of this clone: This sample includes further DNA sequences coding for the same CDR3. The rearrangement joins TRBV28 to TRBJ1-1, with unresolved D. V dropped 3 bases and J dropped 1 base, with 6 bases sitting between them. Germline values: CDR1 MDHEN, CDR2 SYDVKM. This CDR3 is built from 13 residues. The CDR3 bases are TGTGCCAGCAGTTTGGGCCCGAACACTGAAGCTTTCTTT. Its protein is CASSLGPNTEAFF. The full variable domain, completed using reference TRBV28 and TRBJ1-1, is DVKVTQSSRYLVKRTGEKVFLECVQDMDHENMFWYRQDPGLGLRLIYFSYDVKMKEKGDIPEGYSVSREKKERFSLILESASTNQTSMYLCASSLGPNTEAFFGQGTRLTVV.

The genes are TRBV27 and TRBJ2-7; 9 bases match TRBD2. Germline V gene lookup returns CDR1 MNHEY and CDR2 SMNVEV (reference sequence). The trim removed 5 bases at V and 3 bases at J, leaving 8 bases unmatched. This CDR3 is 15 amino acids long. The CDR3 DNA reads as TGTGCCAGCAGTCAAACTAGCGGGCAACTCTACGAGCAGTACTTC. Residues: CASSQTSGQLYEQYF.

As to this clone: Other DNA sequences in this sample translate to the same CDR3. The V gene is TRBV27, the J gene TRBJ2-1; 14 bases line up with TRBD2. The CDR3 covers 15 residues. The germline CDR1 and CDR2 sequences are MNHEY and SMNVEV (reference sequence). The trim removed 6 bases at V and 10 bases at J, leaving 8 bases unmatched. CDR3 bases: TGTGCCAGCAGCCCCGGGACTAGCGGGAGAGACGAGCAGTTCTTC. The encoded protein is CASSPGTSGRDEQFF.

V usage is TRBV7-9 and J usage is TRBJ2-7; no clear D gene. The CDR3 runs 19 residues. The germline gives CDR1 SEHNR, CDR2 FQNEAQ (reference sequence). The ends were cut back, 4 bases at V and 2 bases at J, with 27 bases in the middle. The CDR3, as DNA: TGTGCCAGCAGCTCTAACGCCCCTACAGATACTGAAAAACCCTACGAGCAGTACTTC. Its protein product is CASSSNAPTDTEKPYEQYF.

The chain is built from TRBV29-1 and TRBJ2-2, with D tentatively TRBD1 (6 bases). Trimming cost V 0 bases and J 4 bases, with 18 bases left between them. Germline V gene lookup returns CDR1 SQVTM and CDR2 ANQGSEA. The length of the CDR3 is 17 residues. This CDR3 reads CSVEEPRDIDITGELFF. The CDR3 DNA is TGCAGCGTTGAAGAGCCCCGGGACATAGATATCACCGGGGAGCTGTTTTTT.

V gene TRBV2 combines with J gene TRBJ2-1, with a tentative D call TRBD1 (5 bases). The V gene lost 7 bases and the J gene lost 6 bases, with 10 bases spanning the gap. CDR3 length: 12 amino acids. Germline assignment: CDR1 SNHLY and CDR2 FYNNEI. The CDR3 reads CASMGRGNEQFF. CDR3 in DNA: TGTGCCAGCATGGGAAGGGGCAATGAGCAGTTCTTC.

The chain uses TRBV5-6 and TRBJ1-1, with D hard to call. Germline values: CDR1 SGHDT, CDR2 YYEEEE. The CDR3 runs to 14 residues. V shed 3 bases and J shed 3 bases, with 12 bases lying between them. The CDR3 DNA reads as TGTGCCAGCAGCTCCTCCGGGCTGGACACTGAAGCTTTCTTT. It is translated as CASSSSGLDTEAFF.

V and J are TRBV19 and TRBJ2-1; 7 nucleotides align to TRBD2. Germline-derived CDR1 and CDR2 are LNHDA and SQIVND (reference sequence). The CDR3 sequence is 16 residues long. The V and J ends lost 1 base and 5 bases, in that order; junction bases with no gene match: 8. CDR3 sequence reads: CASSIASLAANNEQFF. DNA of the CDR3: TGTGCCAGTAGTATAGCGTCGCTAGCGGCTAACAATGAGCAGTTCTTC.

This rearrangement joins TRBV19 to TRBJ2-7, with D maybe TRBD2 (5 bases). The CDR3 contains 14 residues. V lost 5 bases and J 0 bases, leaving 11 bases between the germline ends. CDR1 and CDR2 from the germline V gene are LNHDA and SQIVND (reference sequence). This CDR3 is CASSGWESSYEQYF. The CDR3 nucleotides read TGTGCCAGTAGTGGCTGGGAGAGCTCCTACGAGCAGTACTTC.

For this clone: Within the sample, other DNA sequences also encode this same CDR3. J is TRBJ2-7 and V is TRBV27; TRBD1 matches 8 bases. Per the germline V gene, CDR1 is MNHEY and CDR2 is SMNVEV (reference sequence). The CDR3 is 13 residues long. With V trimmed by 3 bases and J by 2 bases, 0 bases remained unmatched. CDR3 in amino acids: CASSLDRAYEQYF. The DNA of the CDR3 is TGTGCCAGCAGTTTGGACAGGGCCTACGAGCAGTACTTC.

This chain joins TRBV15 and TRBJ2-5, with D tentatively TRBD1 (6 bases). In germline, CDR1 is LNHNV, CDR2 YYDKDF (reference sequence). The CDR3 loop spans 14 amino acids. V was cut by 5 bases and J by 3 bases, with 13 bases left in between. CDR3 nucleotides: TGTGCCACCAGCGCCGGGACACCCGAAGAGACCCAGTACTTC. Translating it yields CATSAGTPEETQYF.